A single sample gave rise to the 11 T cell receptor beta chains below, sequenced in a study of blood T cells in healthy people across ages (dated by TCRdb to about 2015). Receptors were amplified or captured by 5' RACE. Sequencer: Illumina HiSeq 2500. A second PCR of about 6 to 11 cycles was performed with a sample-barcoded 5' primer and a J-beta primer mix. The public reads were run again by TCRdb, first through fastp at Q25 and then through MiXCR, and only productive beta chains were kept. CDR3 protein duplicates are merged, each entry listing the most common genes and DNA. Here the sample has about 1,600,000 distinct CDR3 sequences; about 43% occur a single time. Together, the top ten hold 7% to 9.5% of the sample. Sequencing was carried out using blood. Source of these receptors: a woman aged 18-29 years in good health.

Only a few counts were recorded for this clonotype. The chain recombines TRBV6-6 with TRBJ1-5, with D unresolved. Germline CDR1 is MNHNY and CDR2 is SVGAGI (reference sequence). The CDR3 covers 12 residues. Trimming shortened V by 8 bases and J by 3 bases, and 8 bases separated the two germline ends. CDR3 in amino acids: CASSGFNQPQHF. The DNA of the CDR3 is TGTGCCAGCTCGGGCTTCAATCAGCCCCAGCATTTT.

This clonotype was observed a single time. J is TRBJ2-7 and V is TRBV20-1, with 11 positions matching TRBD1. The J call may be mistaken, given a closer DNA end match to TRBJ2-5. CDR1 and CDR2 (germline): DFQATT, SNEGSKA (reference sequence). The CDR3 contains 13 residues. The CDR3 DNA follows: TGCAGTGCGCAGGGACAGGGGGTTGAGACCCAGTACTTC. This translates into CSAQGQGVETQYF.

This clonotype showed up just a few times. The gene calls are TRBV20-1 and TRBJ2-3, with D unresolved. CDR3 length: 11 residues. V shed 6 bases and J shed 7 bases, with 11 bases lying between them. Germline V lookup: CDR1 DFQATT, CDR2 SNEGSKA (reference sequence). The CDR3 nucleotides read TGCAGTGCCCTTGGGCCGAATACGCAGTATTTT. Protein product: CSALGPNTQYF.

The gene calls are TRBV12-3 or TRBV12-4 and TRBJ2-3; D perhaps matches TRBD1 (6 bases). Trimming shortened V by 6 bases and J by 6 bases, and 19 bases separated the two germline ends. The CDR3 length is 15 residues. The CDR3 protein is CASSPGHATPDTQYF. The CDR3 nucleotides are TGTGCCAGCAGCCCGGGACACGCGACGCCGGATACGCAGTATTTT.

This chain uses TRBV24-1 with TRBJ2-1, with 7 bases identical to TRBD1. With the DNA end fitting TRBJ2-7 better, the J assignment may be wrong. Germline V gene sequence: CDR1 KGHDR, CDR2 SFDVKD. The length of the CDR3 is 16 residues. The CDR3 sequence is CATSDLLGGRPNEQYF. The CDR3 region has the DNA TGTGCCACCAGTGATTTACTAGGGGGCCGGCCCAATGAGCAGTACTTC.

CDR3 sequence: CATSRDHRYGTSSGRFYNEQFF. The CDR3 DNA sequence: TGTGCCACCAGCAGAGATCATCGGTATGGCACTTCTAGCGGGAGGTTTTACAATGAGCAGTTCTTC. V usage is TRBV15 and J usage is TRBJ2-1, with 11 bases that match TRBD2. Germline V gene data show CDR1 as LNHNV and CDR2 as YYDKDF (reference sequence). V lost 0 bases, J lost 4 bases, and 20 bases stayed unmatched. CDR3 length: 22 amino acids. Supplemented by reference TRBV15 and TRBJ2-1, the full variable domain reads DAMVIQNPRYQVTQFGKPVTLSCSQTLNHNVMYWYQQKSSQAPKLLFHYYDKDFNNEADTPDNFQSRRPNTSFCFLDIRSPGLGDTAMYLCATSRDHRYGTSSGRFYNEQFFGPGTRLTVL.

This clonotype was picked up one time. This chain connects TRBV6-2 or TRBV6-3 to TRBJ2-5; TRBD2 matches 12 bases. CDR3 size: 15 residues. Trimming took 6 bases from V and 11 from J; bases not matched to a gene: 13. CDR1 is MNHEY and CDR2 is SVGEGT in the germline V gene. CDR3 region: CASSWTSGTGNEQYF. In DNA, the CDR3 is TGTGCCAGCAGCTGGACTAGCGGGACGGGCAATGAGCAGTACTTC.

The chain joins TRBV28 to TRBJ2-1; D perhaps matches TRBD1 (6 bases). Germline V gene lookup returns CDR1 MDHEN and CDR2 SYDVKM. V lost 5 bases and J 3 bases, leaving 14 bases between the germline ends. The CDR3 runs to 15 residues. This CDR3 reads CASSTQGTIYNEQFF. In DNA, the CDR3 is TGTGCCAGCAGTACCCAGGGGACAATCTACAATGAGCAGTTCTTC.

This clonotype turned up a few times. V and J are TRBV6-5 and TRBJ2-7, with no clear D. V was cut by 8 bases and J by 6 bases, with 14 bases left in between. Germline V lookup: CDR1 MNHEY, CDR2 SVGAGI. CDR3 length: 12 amino acids. CDR3 sequence reads: CASRSAPLEQYF. The CDR3 DNA reads as TGTGCCAGCCGAAGTGCTCCTCTCGAGCAGTACTTC.

This clonotype has only one observation. V and J are TRBV28 and TRBJ1-4, with D possibly matching TRBD1 (5 bases). Trimming took off 6 bases at V and 15 bases at J, with 23 bases between the two ends. Germline CDR1 reads MDHEN; CDR2 reads SYDVKM. The CDR3 is 14 residues long. CDR3 region: CASSPRPGRGGVFF. DNA of the CDR3: TGTGCCAGCAGCCCACGCCCAGGCCGGGGGGGGGTGTTTTTT.

The V call is TRBV5-4, the J call TRBJ2-1, with a weak D call TRBD2 (5 bases). The CDR3 loop spans 14 amino acids. The V end lost 2 bases, the J end lost 7 bases, and 13 bases lay between the germline ends. From germline, CDR1 is SGHNT and CDR2 YYREEE (reference sequence). This chain's CDR3 is CASSFTSLRNEQFF. The CDR3 nucleotides read TGTGCCAGCAGCTTCACTAGTTTGAGGAATGAGCAGTTCTTC.